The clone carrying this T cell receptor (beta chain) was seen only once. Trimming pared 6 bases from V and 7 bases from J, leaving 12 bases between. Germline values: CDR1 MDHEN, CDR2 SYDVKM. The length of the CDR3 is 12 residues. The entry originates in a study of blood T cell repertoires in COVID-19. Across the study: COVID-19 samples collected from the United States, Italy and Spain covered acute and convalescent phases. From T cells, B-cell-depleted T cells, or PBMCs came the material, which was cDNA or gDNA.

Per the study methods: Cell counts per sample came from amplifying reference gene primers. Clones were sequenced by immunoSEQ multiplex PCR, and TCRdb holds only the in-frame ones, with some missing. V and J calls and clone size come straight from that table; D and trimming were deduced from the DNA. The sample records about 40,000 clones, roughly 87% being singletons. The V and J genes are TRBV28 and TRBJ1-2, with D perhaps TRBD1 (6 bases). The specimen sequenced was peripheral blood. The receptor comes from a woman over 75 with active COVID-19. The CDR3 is CASRDTGSGYTF. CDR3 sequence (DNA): TGTGCCAGCAGGGACACAGGGAGTGGCTACACCTTC.